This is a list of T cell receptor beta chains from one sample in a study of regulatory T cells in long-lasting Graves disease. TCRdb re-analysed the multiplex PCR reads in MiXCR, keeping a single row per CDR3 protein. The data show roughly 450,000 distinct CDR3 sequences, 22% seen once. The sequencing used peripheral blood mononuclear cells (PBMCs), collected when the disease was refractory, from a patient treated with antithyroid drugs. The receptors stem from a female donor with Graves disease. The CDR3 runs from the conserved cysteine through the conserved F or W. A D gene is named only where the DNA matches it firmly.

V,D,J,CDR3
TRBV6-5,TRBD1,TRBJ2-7,CASSYSGTGGITYEQYF
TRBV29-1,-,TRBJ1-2,CSVAPTQTRPVRGYTF
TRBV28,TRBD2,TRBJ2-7,CASRKPGLGPEQYF
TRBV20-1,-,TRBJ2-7,CSASTDLISYEQYF
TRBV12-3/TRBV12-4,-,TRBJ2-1,CASSFVRANEQFF
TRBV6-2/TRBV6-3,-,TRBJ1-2,CASRTGGDYGYTF
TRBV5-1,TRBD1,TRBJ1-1,CASSVLTGASEAFF
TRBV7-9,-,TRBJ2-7,CASSQEWLAEKTYEQYF
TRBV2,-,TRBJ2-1,CASSRTRGYNEQFF
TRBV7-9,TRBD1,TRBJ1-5,CASSPRGGQQEPQHF
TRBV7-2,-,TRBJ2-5,CASSFSGLQETQYF
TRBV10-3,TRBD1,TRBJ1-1,CAISDFTGEGTEAFF
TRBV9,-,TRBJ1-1,CASSPLGGQEAFF
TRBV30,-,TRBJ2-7,CAWSSLDEQYF
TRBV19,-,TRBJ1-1,CASSSGPLDTEAFF
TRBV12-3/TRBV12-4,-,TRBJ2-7,CASSPSRGGIYEQYF
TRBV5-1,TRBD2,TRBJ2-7,CASSTASGYEQYF
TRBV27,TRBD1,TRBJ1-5,CASSLSGTDNQPQHF
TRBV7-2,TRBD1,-,CASSRGQYSNQPQYF
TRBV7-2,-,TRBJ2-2,CASSLAGAANTGELFF
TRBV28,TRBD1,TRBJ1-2,CASRRDRGFYGYTF
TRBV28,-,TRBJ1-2,CASSDRFDYGYTF
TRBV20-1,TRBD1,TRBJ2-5,CSALSQTGARETQYF
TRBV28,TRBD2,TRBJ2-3,CASSYLTSGGTDTQYF
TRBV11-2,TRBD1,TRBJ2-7,CASSLIRTGEYEQYF
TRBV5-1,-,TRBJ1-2,CASSLEMNIGYGYTF
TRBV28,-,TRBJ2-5,CASSSLGVGQETQYF
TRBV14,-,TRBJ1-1,CASSPLGGVNTEAFF
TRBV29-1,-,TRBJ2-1,CSVGGYGSREQFF
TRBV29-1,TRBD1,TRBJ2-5,CSVTTGGSETQYF
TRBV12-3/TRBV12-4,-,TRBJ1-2,CASSFSRANYGYTF
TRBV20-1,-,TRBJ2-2,CSAERGRGNTGELFF
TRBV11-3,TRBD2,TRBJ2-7,CASSLGGLVPYEQYF
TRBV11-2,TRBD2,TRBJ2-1,CASSLGGLAGTYNEQFF
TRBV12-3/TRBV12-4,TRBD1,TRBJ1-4,CASSRGQYNEKLFF
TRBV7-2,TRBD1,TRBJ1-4,CASSHGTGSNEKLFF
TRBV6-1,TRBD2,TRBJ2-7,CASRTLAGDYEQYF